This T cell receptor beta chain was documented in a study of blood T cell repertoires in COVID-19. Study information: Acute-phase and convalescent COVID-19 samples originated in the United States, Italy and Spain. Sources were T cells, B-cell-depleted T cells, or PBMCs; the material itself was cDNA or gDNA.

This CDR3 has 14 amino acids. The V segment lost 3 bases and the J segment 7 bases; nucleotides outside the gene matches: 6. Germline loops: CDR1 LGHDT, CDR2 YNNKEL (reference sequence). TCRdb's table, derived via immunoSEQ multiplex PCR, lists solely in-frame clones and lacks some. The data show approximately 140,000 clones, 80% to 90% seen once. The cohort comprised adults aged 18 to 89 years residing in approximately 25 US areas. Cohorts were assigned according to the clinical history that participants reported. The chain links TRBV3-1 (or the pseudogene TRBV3-2) to TRBJ2-1; 7 bases match TRBD2. Sequencing input: PBMCs or T cells enriched from blood (not recorded which). This receptor was identified in a woman aged 50 to 60 who had recovered from COVID-19. CDR3 sequence reads: CASSQASGGNEQFF. The DNA of the CDR3 is TGTGCCAGCAGCCAGGCTAGCGGAGGGAATGAGCAGTTCTTC.